This T cell receptor beta chain came from a study of cytomegalovirus exposure and HLA in healthy donors. This clone was seen more than once but under ten times. What it binds is unknown. General study findings and limits: The later analysis indicated that the majority of CMV-associated TCR beta chains appeared HLA-restricted.

A multiplex PCR was run with 60 Vbeta primers and 13 Jbeta primers. Study processing details: Later work found 80 million or so unique TCR beta chains, with approximately 12 million shared. Sequencing was performed with immunoSEQ multiplex PCR; in TCRdb, only in-frame clones are kept and a portion is missing. V and J calls and clone size are given by that table; D and trimming were obtained from the DNA. The table has 180,000 or so clones, nearly 80% seen once. Input material: PBMCs. The origin of this receptor is a man between 50 and 59 years old in good health and CMV-seropositive.

The CDR3 nucleotides are TGTGCCAGCAGCCAAGATCTACAGGGGCCGCCGAAGGCTTTCTTT. Translated, it gives CASSQDLQGPPKAFF. The V gene is TRBV4-2, the J gene TRBJ1-1, with 7 nucleotides matching TRBD1. The germline V gene encodes CDR1 LGHNA and CDR2 YNFKEQ. With V trimmed by 0 bases and J by 11 bases, 12 bases remained unmatched. The CDR3 runs to 15 residues.